A single sample gave rise to the 25 T cell receptor beta chains below, sequenced in a study of cytomegalovirus exposure and HLA in healthy donors. Vbeta (60) and Jbeta (13) primers were used in the PCR. Assay: immunoSEQ multiplex PCR; the TCRdb copy retains only in-frame clones and omits some. The sample includes 200,000 or so clones, over 70% of them seen just once. Sequenced sample: PBMCs. These receptor sequences come from a man aged 30 to 45 in good health and CMV-seronegative.

The genes are TRBV6-1 and TRBJ1-1; the D is unclear. Germline V gives CDR1 MNHNS, CDR2 SASEGT. V lost 2 bases to trimming and J lost 1 base, with 11 bases between them. This CDR3 spans 15 amino acids. Here the CDR3 reads CASSELVGRNTEAFF. CDR3 DNA sequence: TGTGCCAGCAGTGAATTGGTGGGGAGGAACACTGAAGCTTTCTTT.

The chain has TRBV6-1 and TRBJ1-2; weak D call: TRBD1 (6 bases). This CDR3 has 14 residues. Trimming removed 6 bases at V and 4 bases at J, with 15 bases between. Germline V gene data show CDR1 as MNHNS and CDR2 as SASEGT. DNA for the CDR3: TGTGCCAGCAGAGGAACCGGGACACTCTATGGCTACACCTTC. Translation: CASRGTGTLYGYTF.

The chain uses TRBV11-2 and TRBJ1-3; 9 bases agree with TRBD1. The germline V gene encodes CDR1 SGHAT and CDR2 FQNNGV. The V gene end was trimmed by 2 bases and the J gene end by 8 bases; junction bases not matched to a gene: 7. This CDR3 is built from 15 residues. The CDR3: CASSLLGQGMYTIYF. In DNA form, the CDR3 reads TGTGCCAGCAGCTTACTAGGACAGGGGATGTACACCATATATTTT.

The chain carries TRBV4-3 and TRBJ1-5; possibly TRBD1 for D (5 bases). This CDR3 comprises 15 residues. From germline, CDR1 is LGHNA and CDR2 YSLEER. Between the trimmed V and J ends, which lost 1 base and 0 bases, there was a span of 7 bases. CDR3: CASSQGQYSNQPQHF. The CDR3 nucleotides read TGCGCCAGCAGCCAAGGACAGTATAGCAATCAGCCCCAGCATTTT.

The rearrangement uses TRBV4-1 and TRBJ1-2; no definite D call. V shed 2 bases and J shed 8 bases, with 18 bases lying between them. Germline V gives CDR1 MGHRA, CDR2 YSYEKL. The CDR3 covers 15 residues. CDR3 bases: TGCGCCAGCAGCCAACTAGAGGGTCCCCTTAGGGGCTACACCTTC. Translating it yields CASSQLEGPLRGYTF.

V is TRBV6-4 and J is TRBJ2-5, with TRBD1 as a possible D gene (6 bases). Germline loops: CDR1 MRHNA, CDR2 SNTAGT. V was trimmed by 3 bases and J by 2 bases, leaving 13 bases between them. The CDR3 is 15 amino acids. CDR3 DNA: TGTGCCAGCAGTGAGGTACAGGGTACGCAAGAGACCCAGTACTTC. As protein: CASSEVQGTQETQYF.

With respect to this clone: Other DNA sequences in this sample translate to the same CDR3. The chain employs TRBV28 and TRBJ1-1, with D unclear. The length of the CDR3 is 14 residues. In germline, CDR1 is MDHEN, CDR2 SYDVKM. V shed 5 bases and J shed 4 bases, with 14 bases lying between them. In DNA, the CDR3 is TGTGCCAGCAGTCCACAAAATACCCTCACTGAAGCTTTCTTT. The encoded protein is CASSPQNTLTEAFF.

This chain joins TRBV5-1 and TRBJ2-1, with unresolved D. Germline CDR1 and CDR2: SGHRS and YFSETQ. Trimming took off 0 bases at V and 7 bases at J, with 11 bases between the two ends. The CDR3 runs 14 residues. The DNA for the CDR3 is TGCGCCAGCAGCTTGGGAGGCCTCCTGAATGAGCAGTTCTTC. Translating it yields CASSLGGLLNEQFF.

This clone was seen once. The chain carries TRBV7-8 and TRBJ2-1; D possibly corresponds to TRBD2 (6 bases). The CDR3 totals 14 residues. Germline CDR1 is SGHVS and CDR2 is FQNEAQ. Trimming stripped 3 bases from V and 5 bases from J, with 11 bases between. CDR3 bases: TGTGCCAGCAGCTTGCGGGAAAGGGACAATGAGCAGTTCTTC. As protein: CASSLRERDNEQFF.

The gene calls are TRBV28 and TRBJ1-3, with 11 positions matching TRBD1. The CDR3 is 20 residues long. J gave up 4 bases and V 6 bases, and 20 bases lay outside the gene matches. Germline V CDR1 and CDR2: MDHEN, SYDVKM. CDR3 protein: CASSQGGTGGIGSRGNTIYF. For the CDR3, the DNA is TGTGCCAGCAGCCAAGGGGGGACAGGGGGGATAGGATCGCGGGGAAACACCATATATTTT. The entire variable domain, with the rest obtained from reference TRBV28 and TRBJ1-3, is as follows: DVKVTQSSRYLVKRTGEKVFLECVQDMDHENMFWYRQDPGLGLRLIYFSYDVKMKEKGDIPEGYSVSREKKERFSLILESASTNQTSMYLCASSQGGTGGIGSRGNTIYFGEGSWLTVV.

This chain connects TRBV6-5 to TRBJ2-1; 13 bases map to TRBD2. CDR3 length equals 15 residues. Germline assignment: CDR1 MNHEY and CDR2 SVGAGI. J was trimmed by 11 bases and V by 0 bases; bases with no gene match: 4. CDR3 loop: CASSYSTSGGSKQFF. The CDR3 region has the DNA TGTGCCAGCAGTTACTCGACTAGCGGGGGGAGTAAGCAGTTCTTC.

The CDR3 DNA reads TGTGCCAGCAGCTCGTCGAGCTCCTATAATTCACCCCTCCACTTT. Protein product: CASSSSSSYNSPLHF. This chain uses TRBV9 with TRBJ1-6; no clear D gene. This CDR3 comprises 15 residues. The V end was cut by 4 bases, the J end by 0 bases, with 8 bases between. Germline loops: CDR1 SGDLS, CDR2 YYNGEE.

This clone was seen once. This sequence joins TRBV6-5 and TRBJ1-2; perhaps TRBD1 as D (6 bases). Trimming removed 4 bases at V and 3 bases at J, with 12 bases between. Germline-derived CDR1 and CDR2 are MNHEY and SVGAGI. The CDR3 has 14 residues. CDR3 coding DNA: TGTGCCAGCAGTTTGGGGGGGCTGGACTATGGCTACACCTTC. It is translated as CASSLGGLDYGYTF.

As regards this clone: An end of the junction does not agree with germline; a read error may underlie this. This rearrangement joins TRBV7-9 to TRBJ1-2; 12 bases align to TRBD1. CDR1 is SEHNR and CDR2 is FQNEAQ in the germline V gene (reference sequence). The length of the CDR3 is 14 residues. The CDR3 protein is CSSSLGQGASGYTF. CDR3 nucleotide sequence: TGTTCCAGCAGCTTGGGACAGGGGGCATCTGGCTACACCTTC.

As for this clone: One end of the junction fails to match germline, which may point to a read error. The rearrangement joins TRBV7-9 to TRBJ2-5; no clear D. There are 14 residues in the CDR3. Germline CDR1 is SEHNR and CDR2 is FQNEAQ (reference sequence). The CDR3 region is CSSSLMSVAETQYF. CDR3 nucleotide sequence: TGTTCCAGCAGCTTAATGTCGGTCGCGGAGACCCAGTACTTC.

The chain joins TRBV18 to TRBJ2-7; D may be TRBD2 (6 bases). CDR1 and CDR2 from the germline V gene are KGHSH and LQKENI. V dropped 3 bases and J dropped 1 base, with 13 bases sitting between them. There are 15 residues in the CDR3. CDR3 nucleotides: TGTGCCAGCTCACCCCCCGTGGGGAGGTCCTACGAGCAGTACTTC. Translating gives CASSPPVGRSYEQYF.

This chain joins TRBV4-1 and TRBJ1-1; a possible D gene is TRBD1 (6 bases). Between the trimmed V and J ends, which lost 4 bases and 4 bases, there was a span of 19 bases. The CDR3 consists of 16 residues. Germline assignment: CDR1 MGHRA and CDR2 YSYEKL. The CDR3 loop is CASSPYTGTLSTEAFF. The CDR3 region has the DNA TGCGCCAGCAGCCCCTATACCGGGACATTATCCACTGAAGCTTTCTTT.

The J gene is TRBJ2-3, the V gene TRBV10-3, with 14 bases matching TRBD2. V lost 6 bases, J lost 5 bases, and 10 bases stayed unmatched. Germline-derived CDR1 and CDR2 are ENHRY and SYGVKD. The CDR3 contains 17 residues. CDR3 sequence reads: CAIRSTSGGAGGDTQYF. CDR3 coding DNA: TGTGCCATCAGGTCGACTAGCGGGGGGGCCGGGGGAGATACGCAGTATTTT.

Written as DNA, the CDR3 is TGCAGCGTTGAAGATAACCAGATCACCGGGGAGCTGTTTTTT. Protein sequence: CSVEDNQITGELFF. This sequence joins TRBV29-1 and TRBJ2-2; D not resolved. V gave up 0 bases and J gave up 4 bases, with 9 bases separating them. CDR1 is SQVTM, CDR2 ANQGSEA, per germline. This CDR3 is 14 amino acids long.

About this clone itself: The germline gene is not matched at one end of the junction; a read error may be the cause. The chain links TRBV7-9 to TRBJ2-5; tentatively, D is TRBD2 (5 bases). The CDR3 sequence is 16 residues long. Germline V gives CDR1 SEHNR, CDR2 FQNEAQ (reference sequence). CDR3 sequence (DNA): TGTTCCAGCAGCCAAAGGGTAGCAGGACTCAAAGAGACCCAGTACTTC. Amino acid sequence: CSSSQRVAGLKETQYF.

The J gene is TRBJ2-1, the V gene TRBV28; 14 positions agree with TRBD2. This CDR3 spans 17 amino acids. The germline gives CDR1 MDHEN, CDR2 SYDVKM. The V segment lost 6 bases and the J segment 5 bases; nucleotides outside the gene matches: 9. The CDR3 region is CASSRLAGGQTHNEQFF. CDR3 in DNA: TGTGCCAGCAGCAGACTAGCGGGGGGGCAAACGCACAATGAGCAGTTCTTC.

The sample holds a few counts of this clone. The chain links TRBV7-2 to TRBJ2-4, with D possibly matching TRBD2 (5 bases). V lost 5 bases to trimming and J lost 6 bases, with 11 bases between them. Germline V gives CDR1 SGHTA, CDR2 FQGNSA. The CDR3 length is 13 residues. CDR3 DNA sequence: TGTGCCAGCAGCCTCCGCCGGGGAAACATTCAGTACTTC. It codes for CASSLRRGNIQYF.

The chain couples TRBV15 to TRBJ1-1; TRBD1 matches 8 bases. Germline CDR1 and CDR2: LNHNV and YYDKDF (reference sequence). Germline trimming cut 4 bases from V and 4 bases from J; bases unmatched to any gene: 8. This CDR3 is built from 15 residues. The CDR3 DNA reads as TGTGCCACCAGCATTACAGGGGGTCGCGGCACTGAAGCTTTCTTT. This codes for CATSITGGRGTEAFF.

This rearrangement joins TRBV29-1 to TRBJ2-1; 8 positions agree with TRBD2. The CDR3 spans 14 residues. V was pared by 4 bases and J by 5 bases, with 7 bases of the junction left unmatched. CDR1 is SQVTM and CDR2 is ANQGSEA in the germline V gene. CDR3 residues: CSVAGTRLNNEQFF. CDR3 in DNA: TGCAGCGTTGCCGGGACTAGACTTAACAATGAGCAGTTCTTC.

The chain links TRBV28 to TRBJ2-7; TRBD2 matches at 7 bases. CDR3 size: 14 residues. The germline V gene encodes CDR1 MDHEN and CDR2 SYDVKM. Germline trimming cut 4 bases from V and 9 bases from J; bases unmatched to any gene: 12. As DNA, the CDR3 is TGTGCCAGCAGTTCCCCCGGACTAGGGCTTTGGCAGTACTTC. Translation gives CASSSPGLGLWQYF.